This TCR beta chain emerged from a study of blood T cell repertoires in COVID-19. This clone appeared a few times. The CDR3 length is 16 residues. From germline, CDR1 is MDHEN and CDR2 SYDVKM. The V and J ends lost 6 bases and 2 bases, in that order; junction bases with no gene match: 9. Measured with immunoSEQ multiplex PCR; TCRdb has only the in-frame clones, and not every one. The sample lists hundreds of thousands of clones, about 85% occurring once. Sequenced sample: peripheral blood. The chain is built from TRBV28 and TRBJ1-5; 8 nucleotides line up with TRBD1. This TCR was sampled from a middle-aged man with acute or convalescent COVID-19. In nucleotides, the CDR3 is TGTGCCAGCAGCCCAGGGGGCTCTCGTGGCAATCAGCCCCAGCATTTT. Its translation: CASSPGGSRGNQPQHF.